The rows below give T cell receptor beta chains drawn from one sample of a study of Ad26.COV2.S vaccination and SARS-CoV-2 variants. Clones were sequenced by immunoSEQ multiplex PCR, and TCRdb holds only the in-frame ones, with some missing. The sample has roughly 320,000 clones; around four fifths are singletons. This specimen consisted of peripheral blood, obtained in a trial of Ad26.COV2.S vaccine versus placebo. The origin of the receptors is a person aged 18-65 years who received the Ad26.COV2.S COVID-19 vaccine or a placebo. Each CDR3 is given with its conserved first and last residue. D genes are given only for firm matches. Where a row states a size, it is once, few, many or the class of an expanded clone; other rows omit it.

J gene: TRBJ1-4
clone size: few
V gene: TRBV20-1
D gene: NA
CDR3 protein: CSASGGWGSATNEKLFF
CDR3 DNA: TGCAGTGCTAGTGGGGGATGGGGGAGCGCAACTAATGAAAAACTGTTTTTT

J gene: TRBJ2-1
clone size: NA
V gene: TRBV19
D gene: NA
CDR3 protein: CASSSRGLKQFF
CDR3 DNA: TGTGCCAGTAGTTCTAGGGGGTTAAAGCAGTTCTTC

J gene: TRBJ2-1
clone size: NA
V gene: TRBV12-3/TRBV12-4
D gene: TRBD2
CDR3 protein: CASRRAGVNEQFF
CDR3 DNA: TGTGCCAGCAGGCGAGCGGGGGTCAATGAGCAGTTCTTC

J gene: TRBJ1-1
clone size: few
V gene: TRBV6-6
D gene: TRBD1
CDR3 protein: CASSRTGENTEAFF
CDR3 DNA: TGTGCCAGCAGTCGGACAGGAGAGAACACTGAAGCTTTCTTT

J gene: TRBJ2-1
clone size: NA
V gene: TRBV6-1
D gene: TRBD1
CDR3 protein: CASSEETGWYNEQFF
CDR3 DNA: TGTGCCAGCAGTGAAGAGACAGGGTGGTACAATGAGCAGTTCTTC

J gene: TRBJ2-2
clone size: few
V gene: TRBV19
D gene: NA
CDR3 protein: CASSTRWGAATGELFF
CDR3 DNA: TGTGCCAGTAGTACGCGATGGGGGGCGGCGACCGGGGAGCTGTTTTTT

J gene: TRBJ1-1
clone size: NA
V gene: TRBV6-4
D gene: NA
CDR3 protein: CASSDGVESTEAFF
CDR3 DNA: TGTGCCAGCAGTGACGGGGTCGAGAGCACTGAAGCTTTCTTT

J gene: TRBJ1-2
clone size: NA
V gene: TRBV14
D gene: NA
CDR3 protein: CASSLGLYGYTF
CDR3 DNA: TGTGCCAGCAGCCTTGGGCTCTATGGCTACACCTTC

J gene: TRBJ2-7
clone size: once
V gene: TRBV11-3
D gene: TRBD2
CDR3 protein: CASSFPGGDYEQYF
CDR3 DNA: TGTGCCAGCAGCTTCCCGGGAGGGGACTACGAGCAGTACTTC

J gene: TRBJ2-1
clone size: NA
V gene: TRBV6-1
D gene: NA
CDR3 protein: CASSESRPGEQFF
CDR3 DNA: TGTGCCAGCAGTGAAAGCCGCCCGGGAGAGCAGTTCTTC

J gene: TRBJ1-4
clone size: once
V gene: TRBV7-3
D gene: TRBD1
CDR3 protein: CASSFREQGEDLVTNEKLFF
CDR3 DNA: TGTGCCAGCAGCTTTCGAGAGCAGGGGGAAGATTTGGTTACTAATGAAAAACTGTTTTTT

J gene: TRBJ2-7
clone size: NA
V gene: TRBV18
D gene: TRBD2
CDR3 protein: CASSPSGGGLSYEQYF
CDR3 DNA: TGTGCCAGCTCACCTAGCGGGGGGGGACTTTCCTACGAGCAGTACTTC

J gene: TRBJ2-2
clone size: NA
V gene: TRBV7-3
D gene: TRBD2
CDR3 protein: CASSLMPPSGGQDTGELFF
CDR3 DNA: TGTGCCAGCAGCTTAATGCCGCCCAGCGGGGGGCAGGACACCGGGGAGCTGTTTTTT

J gene: TRBJ1-3
clone size: once
V gene: TRBV10-3
D gene: NA
CDR3 protein: CAISGSTNGNTIYF
CDR3 DNA: TGTGCCATCAGTGGGAGTACTAACGGAAACACCATATATTTT

J gene: TRBJ1-4
clone size: NA
V gene: TRBV6-5
D gene: TRBD1
CDR3 protein: CAIPGQLNEKLFF
CDR3 DNA: TGTGCCATTCCGGGACAGCTAAATGAAAAACTGTTTTTT

J gene: TRBJ2-1
clone size: NA
V gene: TRBV24-1
D gene: TRBD2
CDR3 protein: CATSDPTSGGLNEQFF
CDR3 DNA: TGTGCCACCAGTGACCCCACTAGCGGGGGGCTCAATGAGCAGTTCTTC

J gene: TRBJ1-5
clone size: NA
V gene: TRBV7-2
D gene: NA
CDR3 protein: CASSLAIGFSNQPQHF
CDR3 DNA: TGTGCCAGCAGCTTAGCGATCGGGTTTAGCAATCAGCCCCAGCATTTT

J gene: TRBJ2-5
clone size: NA
V gene: TRBV6-5
D gene: NA
CDR3 protein: CASSYSTGTQYF
CDR3 DNA: TGTGCCAGCAGTTACTCGACCGGGACCCAGTACTTC

J gene: TRBJ2-1
clone size: NA
V gene: TRBV10-3
D gene: TRBD2
CDR3 protein: CATHFSGGDNEQFF
CDR3 DNA: TGTGCCACACACTTTAGCGGGGGGGACAATGAGCAGTTCTTC

J gene: TRBJ1-2
clone size: NA
V gene: TRBV3-1/TRBV3-2
D gene: TRBD1
CDR3 protein: CASSQQTGAGGYTF
CDR3 DNA: TGTGCCAGCAGCCAACAAACAGGGGCGGGAGGCTACACCTTC

J gene: TRBJ1-1
clone size: NA
V gene: TRBV11-2
D gene: NA
CDR3 protein: CASSLKGRTEAFF
CDR3 DNA: TGTGCCAGCAGCTTAAAGGGTCGGACTGAAGCTTTCTTT

J gene: TRBJ1-2
clone size: NA
V gene: TRBV6-2/TRBV6-3
D gene: NA
CDR3 protein: CASSQTENYGYTF
CDR3 DNA: TGTGCCAGCAGCCAGACAGAAAACTATGGCTACACCTTC

J gene: TRBJ2-3
clone size: NA
V gene: TRBV5-8
D gene: NA
CDR3 protein: CASSFKRTDTQYF
CDR3 DNA: TGTGCCAGCAGCTTTAAACGGACAGATACGCAGTATTTT

J gene: TRBJ1-4
clone size: NA
V gene: TRBV4-2
D gene: NA
CDR3 protein: CASSRTEKLFF
CDR3 DNA: TGTGCCAGCAGCCGGACTGAAAAACTGTTTTTT

J gene: TRBJ1-4
clone size: NA
V gene: TRBV27
D gene: NA
CDR3 protein: CASRRGEKLFF
CDR3 DNA: TGTGCCAGTCGGCGCGGGGAAAAACTGTTTTTT

J gene: TRBJ2-5
clone size: NA
V gene: TRBV20-1
D gene: NA
CDR3 protein: CSARLETQYF
CDR3 DNA: TGCAGTGCTAGATTGGAGACCCAGTACTTC

J gene: TRBJ1-1
clone size: NA
V gene: TRBV15
D gene: NA
CDR3 protein: CATSRDSGTMAFF
CDR3 DNA: TGTGCCACCAGCAGAGATTCGGGGACGATGGCTTTCTTT

J gene: TRBJ1-1
clone size: NA
V gene: TRBV11-3
D gene: NA
CDR3 protein: CASRRSGLENTEAFF
CDR3 DNA: TGTGCCAGCAGAAGATCTGGACTGGAGAACACTGAAGCTTTCTTT

J gene: TRBJ1-2
clone size: NA
V gene: TRBV14
D gene: NA
CDR3 protein: CASSQVRQGYYGYTF
CDR3 DNA: TGTGCCAGCAGCCAAGTACGCCAGGGGTACTATGGCTACACCTTC

J gene: TRBJ2-4
clone size: NA
V gene: TRBV11-2
D gene: NA
CDR3 protein: CASTFLPNRLAKNIQYF
CDR3 DNA: TGTGCCAGCACCTTTCTCCCCAACAGACTAGCCAAAAACATTCAGTACTTC

J gene: TRBJ2-7
clone size: NA
V gene: TRBV5-1
D gene: NA
CDR3 protein: CASSAEAGNVYEQYF
CDR3 DNA: TGCGCCAGCAGCGCTGAGGCAGGGAACGTCTACGAGCAGTACTTC